This TCR beta chain was documented in a study of cytomegalovirus exposure and HLA in healthy donors. The donors were members of the validation cohort comprising approximately 110 subjects, separate from the roughly 640-subject first cohort. CDR1 is SGHVS and CDR2 is FNYEAQ in the germline V gene. V shed 2 bases, J shed 6 bases, and the junction held 5 bases outside the gene matches. The CDR3 loop spans 15 amino acids. Using immunoSEQ multiplex PCR, the repertoire was profiled, and TCRdb retains in-frame clones only, with some absent. The sample records 200,000 or so clones, 70% to 85% being singletons.

The sequenced material came from PBMCs. V is TRBV7-6 and J is TRBJ2-1; 9 bases map to TRBD2. The receptor was derived from a woman aged 30 to 39 in good health and CMV-seropositive. CDR3 coding DNA: TGTGCCAGCAGCTTAAGACTAGCGGAAGGCAATGAGCAGTTCTTC. It codes for CASSLRLAEGNEQFF.